This TCR beta chain is drawn from a study of cytomegalovirus exposure and HLA in healthy donors. Notes on the study in general: Reportedly, fewer N-insertions than the 666-donor mean appeared in an Asian-associated ancestry cluster in a later analysis. With later analysis, a missense DCLRE1C variant became linked to TCR beta V- and J-gene trimming. Later, an analysis found that common viral pathogens appeared to be linked with several of the most significant clusters.

Notes on this clone: Its antigen is unknown.

The CDR3 sequence is 16 residues long. The V and J ends lost 6 bases and 2 bases, in that order; junction bases with no gene match: 10. Germline V gene sequence: CDR1 KGHSH, CDR2 LQKENI. The PCR made use of 60 Vbeta and 13 Jbeta primers. Profiling relied on immunoSEQ multiplex PCR, and the TCRdb table lists in-frame clones only, not all of them. The table has around 170,000 clones, just over 75% seen once. The sequence was collected from a man younger than 35 in good health and CMV-seronegative. The chain employs TRBV18 and TRBJ2-3, with 8 bases that match TRBD2. The sequencing sample was made of PBMCs. The CDR3 DNA sequence: TGTGCCAGCTCCCCAAAAGCGGGGGCGACCACAGATACGCAGTATTTT. Translating gives CASSPKAGATTDTQYF.